These 20 T cell receptor beta chains originate from one sample sequenced in a study of cytomegalovirus exposure and HLA in healthy donors. PCR used 60 Vbeta primers and 13 Jbeta primers. TCRdb keeps only in-frame clones here, not all; method: immunoSEQ multiplex PCR. Here the sample spans 85,000 to 95,000 clones, approximately 7.7% being singletons. The sample taken for sequencing was PBMCs. The source of these receptors is a man aged 45-65 years in good health and CMV-seronegative.

This clone was seen a handful of times. The chain uses TRBV6-6 and TRBJ1-1; the D gene is possibly TRBD1 (6 bases). The length of the CDR3 is 12 residues. Deletions cut 6 bases from V and 3 bases from J, with 8 bases between. Germline V lookup: CDR1 MNHNY, CDR2 SVGAGI (reference sequence). The CDR3 DNA reads TGTGCCAGCAGCACAGGGTACACTGAAGCTTTCTTT. Protein sequence: CASSTGYTEAFF.

This clone has just a few counts. Germline is not matched at one junction end, which may reflect a read error. CDR3 in amino acids: CASSPGVAPYDEQYF. As DNA, the CDR3 is TGTGCTAGCAGTCCAGGCGTGGCCCCTTACGACGAGCAGTACTTC. The chain combines TRBV7-7 with TRBJ2-7; D is uncertain. The germline V gene encodes CDR1 SSHAT and CDR2 FNYEAQ (reference sequence). The CDR3 is 15 residues long.

This clone was observed a handful of times. The chain combines TRBV7-3 with TRBJ2-1, with TRBD2 matching over 7 bases. The ends lost 3 bases at V and 5 bases at J; junction bases unmatched: 4. The CDR3 sequence is 14 residues long. The germline CDR1 and CDR2 sequences are SGHTA and FQGTGA. The CDR3: CASSLSGRDNEQFF. The DNA for the CDR3 is TGTGCCAGCAGCTTGTCGGGGAGGGACAATGAGCAGTTCTTC.

This clone was counted only a few times. The gene calls are TRBV6-1 and TRBJ1-1; no clear D gene. V was shortened by 6 bases and J by 3 bases, with 11 bases between the two germline ends. This CDR3 spans 13 amino acids. CDR1 and CDR2 (germline): MNHNS, SASEGT. The CDR3 sequence is CASREIADTEAFF. CDR3 coding DNA: TGTGCCAGCAGAGAGATAGCGGACACTGAAGCTTTCTTT.

This clone was picked up a small number of times. This chain links TRBV27 with TRBJ1-2; tentative D call: TRBD1 (5 bases). V lost 6 bases to trimming and J lost 4 bases, with 12 bases between them. Germline V lookup: CDR1 MNHEY, CDR2 SMNVEV (reference sequence). This CDR3 has 13 amino acids. The DNA for the CDR3 is TGTGCCAGCAGCAGGCCGGGGGGCTATGGCTACACCTTC. Its translation: CASSRPGGYGYTF.

In DNA form, the CDR3 reads TGCGCCAGCAGCCCGGGGACAGCTGACCTTTTCTCTGGAAACACCATATATTTT. Translating it yields CASSPGTADLFSGNTIYF. The chain recombines TRBV5-1 with TRBJ1-3; 7 positions agree with TRBD1. The V gene's germline CDR1 is SGHRS and CDR2 YFSETQ. The CDR3 is 18 residues long. The ends lost 4 bases at V and 0 bases at J; junction bases unmatched: 13. Complete variable domain (other parts from reference TRBV5-1 and TRBJ1-3): KAGVTQTPRYLIKTRGQQVTLSCSPISGHRSVSWYQQTPGQGLQFLFEYFSETQRNKGNFPGRFSGRQFSNSRSEMNVSTLELGDSALYLCASSPGTADLFSGNTIYFGEGSWLTVV.

This clone occurred a few times. The J gene is TRBJ1-5, the V gene TRBV19, with unresolved D. The V end was cut by 4 bases, the J end by 2 bases, with 12 bases between. The length of the CDR3 is 15 residues. In germline, CDR1 is LNHDA, CDR2 SQIVND (reference sequence). The CDR3, as DNA: TGTGCCAGTAGTAACTCCCCCGGGGGCAATCAGCCCCAGCATTTT. Translated: CASSNSPGGNQPQHF. Looking up the rest from reference TRBV19 and TRBJ1-5 gives the full variable domain: DGGITQSPKYLFRKEGQNVTLSCEQNLNHDAMYWYRQDPGQGLRLIYYSQIVNDFQKGDIAEGYSVSREKKESFPLTVTSAQKNPTAFYLCASSNSPGGNQPQHFGDGTRLSIL.

This clone was counted only a few times. The V call is TRBV28, the J call TRBJ1-2; TRBD1 is a possible D gene (5 bases). The CDR3 totals 12 residues. Trimming removed 6 bases at V and 4 bases at J, with 9 bases between. The germline V gene has CDR1 MDHEN and CDR2 SYDVKM. The CDR3: CASSARVYGYTF. CDR3 nucleotide sequence: TGTGCCAGCAGCGCCAGGGTCTATGGCTACACCTTC.

This clone was seen a few times. The gene calls are TRBV7-9 and TRBJ1-4; no clear D gene. CDR3 size: 14 residues. CDR1 SEHNR and CDR2 FQNEAQ come from the germline V gene (reference sequence). The V and J ends lost 5 bases and 2 bases respectively, with 9 bases between them. The CDR3 loop is CASSRTETNEKLFF. The CDR3 region has the DNA TGTGCCAGCAGCCGAACAGAGACTAATGAAAAACTGTTTTTT.

The chain uses TRBV27 and TRBJ2-1; a weak D match, TRBD1 (5 bases). Trimming cost V 6 bases and J 4 bases, with 10 bases left between them. This CDR3 spans 13 amino acids. Germline V CDR1 and CDR2: MNHEY, SMNVEV (reference sequence). The DNA for the CDR3 is TGTGCCAGCAGGGGGCTCGGATACAATGAGCAGTTCTTC. Amino acid sequence: CASRGLGYNEQFF.

The rearrangement joins TRBV7-2 to TRBJ1-1; 10 bases line up with TRBD1. CDR3 length equals 13 residues. The junction had 9 bases not matched to a gene; V was cut back by 5 bases and J by 12 bases. From germline, CDR1 is SGHTA and CDR2 FQGNSA. DNA for the CDR3: TGTGCCAGCAGCCACCGGGACAGGGGATCGTCTTTCTTT. Amino acid sequence: CASSHRDRGSSFF. The full variable domain, in which reference TRBV7-2 and TRBJ1-1 provide the parts outside the CDR3, is GAGVSQSPSNKVTEKGKDVELRCDPISGHTALYWYRQSLGQGLEFLIYFQGNSAPDKSGLPSDRFSAERTGGSVSTLTIQRTQQEDSAVYLCASSHRDRGSSFFGQGTRLTVV.

This clone was seen only a few times. The sample carries other DNA sequences with the same CDR3. The chain employs TRBV19 and TRBJ2-2; possible D gene TRBD2, 5 bases. The V end lost 3 bases, the J end lost 2 bases, and 7 bases lay between the germline ends. Germline V gives CDR1 LNHDA, CDR2 SQIVND (reference sequence). CDR3 length: 14 residues. The chain's CDR3 is CASSIRGNTGELFF. The CDR3 bases are TGTGCCAGTAGTATCCGGGGAAACACCGGGGAGCTGTTTTTT. The full variable domain, rest sourced from reference TRBV19 and TRBJ2-2, is DGGITQSPKYLFRKEGQNVTLSCEQNLNHDAMYWYRQDPGQGLRLIYYSQIVNDFQKGDIAEGYSVSREKKESFPLTVTSAQKNPTAFYLCASSIRGNTGELFFGEGSRLTVL.

This clone came up a few times. The V and J genes are TRBV7-8 and TRBJ2-3; 13 bases agree with TRBD2. The CDR3 runs to 16 residues. The germline gives CDR1 SGHVS, CDR2 FQNEAQ. The junction had 0 bases not matched to a gene; V was cut back by 3 bases and J by 0 bases. CDR3 sequence: CASSLGLAGSTDTQYF. CDR3 sequence (DNA): TGTGCCAGCAGCTTGGGACTAGCGGGGAGCACAGATACGCAGTATTTT.

In its sample, this clone was seen a few times. DNA of the CDR3: TGTGCCAGCAGCCTACTAAACACCTACGAGCAGTACTTC. Its protein product is CASSLLNTYEQYF. V and J are TRBV7-2 and TRBJ2-7; no reliable D call. V lost 5 bases, J lost 2 bases, and 10 bases lay in between. Germline loops: CDR1 SGHTA, CDR2 FQGNSA. The CDR3 is 13 amino acids.

This clone was seen only a few times. This chain links TRBV5-1 with TRBJ2-6; D is unresolved. Germline CDR1 reads SGHRS; CDR2 reads YFSETQ. Trimming removed 4 bases from V and 1 base from J, with 15 bases in between. There are 17 residues in the CDR3. This CDR3 reads CASSPGLYFSGANVLTF. The CDR3 DNA reads TGCGCCAGCAGCCCGGGTCTCTACTTTTCTGGGGCCAACGTCCTGACTTTC.

This clone was seen only a few times. The genes are TRBV25-1 and TRBJ2-7, with 9 bases lining up with TRBD1. The CDR3 extends over 12 amino acids. CDR1 MGHDK and CDR2 SYGVNS come from the germline V gene. Trimming took 4 bases from V and 5 from J; bases not matched to a gene: 0. The CDR3 sequence is CASSGDRDEQYF. The CDR3 nucleotides are TGTGCCAGCAGTGGGGACAGGGACGAGCAGTACTTC.

CDR3 amino acids: CASIPSGRLFGELFF. For the CDR3, the DNA is TGTGCCAGCATTCCTAGCGGGAGGTTATTCGGGGAGCTGTTTTTT. This chain connects TRBV27 to TRBJ2-2, with 11 bases fitting TRBD2. The CDR3 consists of 15 residues. The V gene end was trimmed by 7 bases and the J gene end by 7 bases; junction bases not matched to a gene: 8. Germline CDR1 and CDR2: MNHEY and SMNVEV (reference sequence).

This clone was detected a few times. The gene calls are TRBV27 and TRBJ2-6; D might be TRBD1 (6 bases). Germline V gene sequence: CDR1 MNHEY, CDR2 SMNVEV (reference sequence). This CDR3 is built from 18 residues. V lost 4 bases and J 1 base, leaving 17 bases between the germline ends. CDR3 in amino acids: CASSYTGPNYSGANVLTF. The CDR3 nucleotides are TGTGCCAGCAGTTACACAGGGCCGAATTATTCTGGGGCCAACGTCCTGACTTTC.

This clone was observed a few times. The chain is built from TRBV7-2 and TRBJ2-1; perhaps TRBD2 as D (6 bases). CDR3 size: 13 residues. Germline lookup yields CDR1 SGHTA and CDR2 FQGNSA. V gave up 3 bases and J gave up 6 bases, with 9 bases separating them. CDR3 bases: TGTGCCAGCAGCTTTCTAGCGATCAATGAGCAGTTCTTC. Encoded protein: CASSFLAINEQFF.

A few counts support this clone. CDR3 coding DNA: TGTGCCAGCAGGCGGGACGGCACCTACGAGCAGTACTTC. This gives the protein CASRRDGTYEQYF. This sequence joins TRBV2 and TRBJ2-7; D is possibly TRBD2 (6 bases). V was trimmed by 6 bases and J by 2 bases, leaving 11 bases between them. Germline CDR1 and CDR2: SNHLY and FYNNEI. This CDR3 contains 13 residues.